This T cell receptor beta chain was sequenced during a study of regulatory T cells in long-lasting Graves disease. As for time point: persistent/refractory GD, antithyroid drugs over 5 years with positive TRAb. Construction of the TCR library relied on RNA isolated from PBMCs. With 5 bases clipped from V and 7 bases from J, the junction kept 32 bases outside the gene matches. This CDR3 contains 23 residues. Germline lookup yields CDR1 MNHNS and CDR2 SASEGT. Arm-PCR of CDR3 regions and iRepertoire HTBI primers were the basis on which TCR beta libraries were built. TCRdb called the multiplex PCR reads again in MiXCR, with one record for every CDR3 protein. The data hold around 400,000 distinct CDR3 sequences, with less than 30% observed a single time.

The TCR originated in a woman aged 40 to 50 with Graves disease. Material: peripheral blood mononuclear cells (PBMCs), obtained when the disease was refractory, from a patient treated with antithyroid drugs. The chain is built from TRBV6-1 and TRBJ2-1, with 10 bases lining up with TRBD2. The CDR3 loop reads CASSTPGTAGASGRMVWSNEQFF. The CDR3, as DNA: TGTGCCAGCAGTACCCCCGGGACGGCCGGTGCTAGCGGGAGAATGGTTTGGTCTAATGAGCAGTTCTTC.